The following is a TCR beta chain sequence with its context. The CDR3 runs to 14 residues. Trimming took 0 bases from V and 7 from J, leaving 13 bases between them. CDR1 and CDR2 from the germline V gene are SGDLS and YYNGEE. The sample is drawn from a study of OX40 agonist ivuxolimab in advanced cancers. Assay used: immunoSEQ multiplex PCR; TCRdb lists only in-frame clones, some missing. The profile shows 70,000 or so clones, roughly 90% of them singletons. This sequence joins TRBV9 and TRBJ1-2, with D hard to call. The sequence was collected from an adult with an advanced solid tumor such as melanoma, head and neck, liver or kidney cancer. The specimen was CD4+ or CD8+ T cells sorted from blood, collected in a trial of the OX40 agonist ivuxolimab. This chain's CDR3 is CASSVASADIGYTF. The CDR3 DNA follows: TGTGCCAGCAGCGTAGCTAGCGCAGACATTGGCTACACCTTC.